The clone carrying this TCR beta chain has a single count. TCRdb keeps only in-frame clones here, not all; method: immunoSEQ multiplex PCR. This table has 200,000 to 250,000 clones, just under 90% appearing once. These data belong to a study of cytomegalovirus exposure and HLA in healthy donors. Looked up from germline, CDR1 is MDHEN and CDR2 is SYDVKM. V lost 8 bases and J lost 11, with 24 bases in between. This CDR3 region has 14 residues. This sequence originates from a man younger than 35 in good health and CMV-seronegative. The V and J genes are TRBV28 and TRBJ1-2; tentative D call: TRBD1 (5 bases). The sequenced sample consisted of PBMCs. CDR3 DNA sequence: TGTGCCAGCGGGGGGTTCGCGGACACGAACAGGTACACCTTC. Translated: CASGGFADTNRYTF.